The T cell receptor (beta chain) under discussion was sequenced for a study of cytotoxic CD8 clonotypes in ibrutinib-treated CLL. At the level of the study: For this cohort, patients were about a dozen relapsed/refractory and under 16 treatment-naive, while 17 were IGHV unmutated.

Assay used: immunoSEQ multiplex PCR; TCRdb lists only in-frame clones, some missing. The table includes 60,000 to 95,000 clones, around four fifths detected once. The source of this sequence is a human donor with chronic lymphocytic leukemia. The material was PBMCs, obtained after 24 months of ibrutinib treatment.

CDR3 region: CASSRQVEANTGELFF. As DNA, the CDR3 is TGTGCCAGCAGCCGGCAGGTAGAGGCGAACACCGGGGAGCTGTTTTTT. J is TRBJ2-2 and V is TRBV5-4; D uncertain. Trimming shortened V by 4 bases and J by 0 bases, and 13 bases separated the two germline ends. The CDR3 totals 16 residues. Germline assignment: CDR1 SGHNT and CDR2 YYREEE (reference sequence).